Below are 31 T cell receptor beta chains sequenced from a single sample in a study of shared clonotypes between healthy human individuals. Profiling relied on immunoSEQ multiplex PCR, and the TCRdb table lists in-frame clones only, not all of them. The sample has roughly 640,000 clones; almost 97% are singletons. Input material: naive CD4+ T cells sorted from blood. Documented subset: CD45RA+ positively selected. These receptors came from a woman in her 30s in good health.

The rearrangement joins TRBV10-3 to TRBJ2-7; 12 bases fit TRBD2. In germline, CDR1 is ENHRY, CDR2 SYGVKD. Trimming cost V 1 base and J 6 bases; bases outside gene matches: 1. The CDR3 loop spans 14 amino acids. The CDR3 loop is CAISEWTSGTEQYF. The CDR3 DNA reads as TGTGCCATCAGTGAGTGGACTAGCGGGACCGAGCAGTACTTC.

The V call is TRBV19, the J call TRBJ2-3, with no clear D. Per germline, CDR1 LNHDA and CDR2 SQIVND (reference sequence). V was clipped by 7 bases and J by 4 bases, with 9 bases between them. The CDR3 totals 12 residues. The chain's CDR3 is CASTTPPDTQYF. The CDR3 DNA sequence: TGTGCCAGTACCACCCCGCCAGATACGCAGTATTTT.

This clone occurred once. V gene TRBV7-3 combines with J gene TRBJ2-5, with 7 nucleotides matching TRBD2. Germline CDR1 is SGHTA and CDR2 is FQGTGA. The CDR3 has 16 residues. Unmatched junction bases numbered 8, after V lost 2 bases and J lost 2 bases. The chain's CDR3 is CASSLVGLAVQETQYF. The CDR3 DNA is TGTGCCAGCAGCTTAGTTGGTCTAGCGGTACAAGAGACCCAGTACTTC.

This sequence joins TRBV6-1 and TRBJ2-7, with TRBD1 matching over 8 bases. The CDR3 is 15 amino acids. Germline loops: CDR1 MNHNS, CDR2 SASEGT. After removal of 5 bases from V and 3 bases from J, the junction contained 9 bases not matched to a gene. This CDR3 is CASSQYGQGNYEQYF. As DNA, the CDR3 is TGTGCCAGCAGTCAGTACGGACAGGGAAACTACGAGCAGTACTTC.

This clone was counted between two and nine times. V gene TRBV7-7 combines with J gene TRBJ2-2, with D possibly TRBD2 on 6 matching bases. CDR1 is SSHAT, CDR2 FNYEAQ, per germline (reference sequence). The CDR3 consists of 12 residues. Trimming took off 4 bases at V and 6 bases at J, with 6 bases between the two ends. As DNA, the CDR3 is TGTGCCAGCAGCTCGGGAGCCGGGGAGCTGTTTTTT. Translated, it gives CASSSGAGELFF.

The rearrangement joins TRBV4-1 to TRBJ2-7, with D perhaps TRBD2 (6 bases). In germline, CDR1 is MGHRA, CDR2 YSYEKL. This CDR3 has 19 residues. The V end lost 0 bases, the J end lost 0 bases, and 21 bases lay between the germline ends. The chain's CDR3 is CASSQDPAPSVPSSYEQYF. The CDR3 DNA sequence: TGCGCCAGCAGCCAAGATCCTGCGCCTAGCGTACCGAGCTCCTACGAGCAGTACTTC.

V is TRBV6-1 and J is TRBJ2-2; D perhaps matches TRBD2 (5 bases). Germline CDR1 reads MNHNS; CDR2 reads SASEGT. V shed 2 bases and J shed 9 bases, with 13 bases lying between them. The CDR3 extends over 14 amino acids. The CDR3 nucleotides read TGTGCCAGCAGTGAAATGTGGGAGCTTCGGGAGCTGTTTTTT. Protein product: CASSEMWELRELFF.

V and J are TRBV28 and TRBJ2-1; no clear D gene. Germline lookup yields CDR1 MDHEN and CDR2 SYDVKM. V lost 2 bases and J 6 bases, leaving 8 bases between the germline ends. This CDR3 has 13 residues. The CDR3 loop reads CASSLVASNEQFF. CDR3 coding DNA: TGTGCCAGCAGTTTAGTTGCGAGCAATGAGCAGTTCTTC.

Comment on this clone: Different DNA sequences within this sample yield the same CDR3. The chain couples TRBV28 to TRBJ2-5; D not resolved. Germline V gene data show CDR1 as MDHEN and CDR2 as SYDVKM. The germline V and J ends were trimmed by 8 bases and 1 base, with 2 bases remaining between them. The CDR3 loop spans 10 amino acids. CDR3 sequence reads: CASSQETQYF. CDR3 DNA: TGTGCCAGCTCCCAAGAGACCCAGTACTTC.

The chain combines TRBV28 with TRBJ1-2; D remains unclear. Germline V gene sequence: CDR1 MDHEN, CDR2 SYDVKM. The CDR3 consists of 15 residues. Trimming removed 5 bases from V and 3 bases from J, with 16 bases in between. This CDR3 reads CASSPPKGDDYGYTF. The CDR3 bases are TGTGCCAGCAGTCCCCCTAAGGGTGATGACTATGGCTACACCTTC.

The rearrangement uses TRBV7-8 and TRBJ1-1, with no clear D. The CDR3 sequence is 16 residues long. The ends were cut back, 3 bases at V and 0 bases at J, with 14 bases in the middle. Germline assignment: CDR1 SGHVS and CDR2 FQNEAQ. In nucleotides, the CDR3 is TGTGCCAGCAGCTTCCAGTCGACGGCCGTGAACACTGAAGCTTTCTTT. Translation gives CASSFQSTAVNTEAFF.

The J gene is TRBJ2-7, the V gene TRBV5-1; a weak D match, TRBD2 (6 bases). This CDR3 is built from 15 residues. Germline values: CDR1 SGHRS, CDR2 YFSETQ. Trimming removed 0 bases from V and 3 bases from J, with 13 bases in between. The CDR3 nucleotides read TGCGCCAGCAGCTTGGGGCCTAGCGCATACTACGAGCAGTACTTC. It codes for CASSLGPSAYYEQYF.

This chain uses TRBV27 with TRBJ2-3; 10 nucleotides align to TRBD2. CDR3 length: 17 amino acids. J gave up 4 bases and V 2 bases, and 9 bases lay outside the gene matches. In germline, CDR1 is MNHEY, CDR2 SMNVEV (reference sequence). In nucleotides, the CDR3 is TGTGCCAGCAGTTTACAAGGGCTAGCGGGAGCTTCAGATACGCAGTATTTT. Translated, it gives CASSLQGLAGASDTQYF.

This clone was detected once. J is TRBJ2-1 and V is TRBV19, with TRBD2 matching over 15 bases. The CDR3 is 15 amino acids. The V and J ends lost 5 bases and 9 bases, in that order; junction bases with no gene match: 5. Per germline, CDR1 LNHDA and CDR2 SQIVND (reference sequence). CDR3 in amino acids: CASSSGLAGGGEQFF. The CDR3 DNA follows: TGTGCCAGTAGTTCGGGACTAGCGGGAGGCGGTGAGCAGTTCTTC.

About this clone itself: Additional DNA sequences in this sample encode the identical CDR3. The chain employs TRBV5-1 and TRBJ2-3; 7 nucleotides line up with TRBD1. The germline CDR1 and CDR2 sequences are SGHRS and YFSETQ. The CDR3 has 15 amino acids. The trim removed 4 bases at V and 2 bases at J, leaving 7 bases unmatched. The DNA for the CDR3 is TGCGCCAGCAGCCCTGGACAGGAGAACACAGATACGCAGTATTTT. The encoded protein is CASSPGQENTDTQYF.

The chain employs TRBV7-3 and TRBJ2-3; 7 nucleotides line up with TRBD1. The germline CDR1 and CDR2 sequences are SGHTA and FQGTGA. The CDR3 covers 14 residues. The junction had 11 bases not matched to a gene; V was cut back by 10 bases and J by 4 bases. The CDR3 DNA is TGTGCCACCGCGTCCACAGGGGTAGCAGATACGCAGTATTTT. Its protein is CATASTGVADTQYF.

The chain links TRBV28 to TRBJ2-3, with D perhaps being TRBD1 or TRBD2 (5 bases each). V lost 7 bases and J lost 4, with 15 bases in between. Germline assignment: CDR1 MDHEN and CDR2 SYDVKM. The CDR3 extends over 14 amino acids. The CDR3 protein is CASTDWGSSDTQYF. The DNA for the CDR3 is TGTGCCAGCACGGATTGGGGGAGTTCAGATACGCAGTATTTT.

Written as DNA, the CDR3 is TGTGCCAGCAGTGAAGCAACAGGGTGGGGCTATGGCTACACCTTC. Translated, it gives CASSEATGWGYGYTF. This chain links TRBV6-1 with TRBJ1-2; TRBD1 is a possible D gene (6 bases). CDR3 length: 15 residues. The V gene's germline CDR1 is MNHNS and CDR2 SASEGT. V was shortened by 0 bases and J by 4 bases, with 12 bases between the two germline ends.

The chain is built from TRBV6-5 and TRBJ2-6; D is unclear. The CDR3 covers 15 residues. V lost 7 bases, J lost 1 base, and 11 bases lay in between. Germline assignment: CDR1 MNHEY and CDR2 SVGAGI. CDR3 in DNA: TGTGCCAGCACCGGAGTGGGTTCTGGGGCCAACGTCCTGACTTTC. Amino acid sequence: CASTGVGSGANVLTF.

The chain carries TRBV4-1 and TRBJ2-7, with D possibly being TRBD1 (6 bases). In germline, CDR1 is MGHRA, CDR2 YSYEKL. Trimming removed 2 bases from V and 8 bases from J, with 16 bases in between. This CDR3 region has 14 residues. The CDR3 sequence is CASSQLPGQGKQYF. The CDR3 region has the DNA TGCGCCAGCAGCCAACTTCCGGGACAAGGGAAGCAGTACTTC.

Only one count was recorded for this clone. The V call is TRBV6-5, the J call TRBJ2-7; 7 positions agree with TRBD1. CDR3 size: 15 residues. J gave up 1 base and V 8 bases, and 11 bases lay outside the gene matches. Germline CDR1 reads MNHEY; CDR2 reads SVGAGI. The CDR3 reads CASGTTGTASYEQYF. The CDR3 bases are TGTGCCAGCGGAACGACGGGGACAGCGTCCTACGAGCAGTACTTC.

V is TRBV6-5 and J is TRBJ2-2; TRBD1 aligns across 9 bases. The J segment lost 7 bases and the V segment lost 2 bases, leaving 5 bases of the junction unmatched. CDR1 is MNHEY and CDR2 is SVGAGI in the germline V gene. This CDR3 contains 15 residues. The CDR3 reads CASSYGQGFGGELFF. The CDR3 DNA follows: TGTGCCAGCAGTTACGGACAGGGGTTTGGCGGGGAGCTGTTTTTT.

This chain joins TRBV2 and TRBJ1-5, with D tentatively TRBD1 (5 bases). The CDR3 runs 15 residues. CDR1 and CDR2 (germline): SNHLY, FYNNEI. The V and J ends lost 7 bases and 2 bases respectively, with 15 bases between them. The CDR3 spells CASMGLVGGNQPQHF. CDR3 DNA sequence: TGTGCCAGCATGGGGCTGGTGGGGGGCAATCAGCCCCAGCATTTT.

A single count supports this clone. The chain combines TRBV9 with TRBJ1-2; a weak D match, TRBD1 (5 bases). Germline lookup yields CDR1 SGDLS and CDR2 YYNGEE. The CDR3 runs 12 residues. V lost 0 bases and J 8 bases, leaving 8 bases between the germline ends. In DNA form, the CDR3 reads TGTGCCAGCAGCGTAGTTAGGGACGGCTACACCTTC. This encodes CASSVVRDGYTF.

The chain recombines TRBV12-5 with TRBJ1-5, with 8 nucleotides matching TRBD1. Losses at the gene ends were 6 bases for V and 0 bases for J; bases not matched to a gene: 13. The CDR3 length is 18 residues. CDR1 and CDR2 from the germline V gene are LGHNT and FRNRAP. The CDR3 here is CASGQQGGRIYSNQPQHF. Written as DNA, the CDR3 is TGTGCTAGTGGCCAACAGGGGGGCCGGATCTATAGCAATCAGCCCCAGCATTTT.

The V call is TRBV4-2, the J call TRBJ2-3; TRBD2 agrees at 9 bases. This CDR3 has 19 amino acids. Per the germline V gene, CDR1 is LGHNA and CDR2 is YNFKEQ. V dropped 0 bases and J dropped 2; count of bases not matched to a gene: 12. CDR3 sequence: CASSQESMGLAGSTDTQYF. The CDR3 DNA reads as TGTGCCAGCAGCCAAGAGTCCATGGGGCTAGCGGGATCCACAGATACGCAGTATTTT.

The rearrangement joins TRBV11-3 to TRBJ2-3, with 14 positions matching TRBD2. CDR1 and CDR2 from the germline V gene are SGHNT and YENEEA. This CDR3 spans 17 amino acids. Trimming cost V 3 bases and J 4 bases; bases outside gene matches: 6. In nucleotides, the CDR3 is TGTGCCAGCAGCTTCGGGACTAGCGGGAGTCAGTCAGATACGCAGTATTTT. This sequence encodes CASSFGTSGSQSDTQYF.

The V call is TRBV30, the J call TRBJ1-4; unclear D gene. V was cut by 1 base and J by 8 bases, with 8 bases left in between. CDR3 length: 12 amino acids. From germline, CDR1 is GTSNPN and CDR2 SVGIG (reference sequence). CDR3 nucleotides: TGTGCCTGGAGTGGGGAGAGGGAAAAACTGTTTTTT. It is translated as CAWSGEREKLFF.

The CDR3 sequence: CASSQGVRETQYF. In DNA form, the CDR3 reads TGCGCCAGCAGCCAAGGTGTTAGAGAGACCCAGTACTTC. The genes are TRBV4-1 and TRBJ2-5; D gene unclear. V was cut by 1 base and J by 4 bases, with 7 bases left in between. The CDR3 extends over 13 amino acids. Germline V gives CDR1 MGHRA, CDR2 YSYEKL.

The chain carries TRBV7-9 and TRBJ2-5; 8 nucleotides match TRBD2. Germline V gene data show CDR1 as SEHNR and CDR2 as FQNEAQ (reference sequence). This CDR3 region has 16 residues. With 1 base clipped from V and 5 bases from J, the junction kept 9 bases outside the gene matches. CDR3: CASSLGGAGAGETQYF. The CDR3 DNA follows: TGTGCCAGCAGCTTAGGGGGAGCGGGAGCTGGGGAGACCCAGTACTTC.

The rearrangement joins TRBV7-8 to TRBJ1-1; the D gene is possibly TRBD1 (6 bases). Looked up from germline, CDR1 is SGHVS and CDR2 is FQNEAQ. The V gene lost 5 bases and the J gene lost 6 bases, with 16 bases spanning the gap. The CDR3 loop spans 14 amino acids. The CDR3 nucleotides read TGTGCCAGCAGCCCCCGCGGCGGGGGGCCTGAAGCTTTCTTT. It specifies CASSPRGGGPEAFF.